Shown below are 20 T cell receptor beta chains from a single sample sequenced in a study of metastatic and nonmetastatic thyroid tumors. No patient had received any treatment before thyroid surgery. TCRdb reprocessed the PCR reads using MiXCR. Here the sample spans under 15,000 clones, roughly 29% being singletons. Material: tumor tissue. Receptor source: a female donor with papillary thyroid cancer or a benign thyroid nodule (not recorded which). Some clones in this sample may be carry-over from other donors' samples.

This rearrangement joins TRBV20-1 to TRBJ2-7; D not certain. The CDR3 is made up of 11 amino acids. Trimming took 3 bases from V and 6 from J, leaving 9 bases between them. Germline V gene sequence: CDR1 DFQATT, CDR2 SNEGSKA (reference sequence). CDR3 in amino acids: CSASIRFEQYF. The CDR3 nucleotides are TGCAGTGCTAGTATAAGGTTCGAGCAGTACTTC.

The chain links TRBV18 to TRBJ2-7; a possible D gene is TRBD1 (6 bases). Per germline, CDR1 KGHSH and CDR2 LQKENI. The CDR3 runs to 15 residues. The germline V and J ends were trimmed by 3 bases and 0 bases, with 12 bases remaining between them. For the CDR3, the DNA is TGTGCCAGCTCACCGATGGGACACGCCTCCTACGAGCAGTACTTC. Its translation: CASSPMGHASYEQYF.

This chain connects TRBV20-1 to TRBJ1-5; 11 bases fit TRBD1. From germline, CDR1 is DFQATT and CDR2 SNEGSKA (reference sequence). V shed 2 bases and J 6 bases; nucleotides not matched to a gene: 6. The CDR3 spans 15 residues. The CDR3 sequence is CSARPRTGGGQPQHF. DNA of the CDR3: TGCAGTGCTAGACCAAGGACAGGGGGCGGTCAGCCCCAGCATTTT.

This clone is termed medium-sized. The V and J genes are TRBV13 and TRBJ2-1, with TRBD2 identical over 10 bases. The CDR3 is 17 residues long. Germline CDR1 PRHDT, CDR2 FYEKMQ (reference sequence). V gave up 3 bases and J gave up 2 bases; unmatched junction bases: 7. This CDR3 is CASSFPSGSDAYNEQFF. Written as DNA, the CDR3 is TGTGCCAGCAGCTTCCCTAGCGGGAGCGACGCCTACAATGAGCAGTTCTTC. Filled out from reference TRBV13 and TRBJ2-1, the complete variable domain reads AAGVIQSPRHLIKEKRETATLKCYPIPRHDTVYWYQQGPGQDPQFLISFYEKMQSDKGSIPDRFSAQQFSDYHSELNMSSLELGDSALYFCASSFPSGSDAYNEQFFGPGTRLTVL.

This clone has just a few counts. The chain employs TRBV7-2 and TRBJ1-1, with unresolved D. Looked up from germline, CDR1 is SGHTA and CDR2 is FQGNSA. CDR3 length: 11 residues. V gave up 7 bases and J gave up 8 bases, with 11 bases separating them. The CDR3 coding sequence is TGTGCCAGCATCTTGTCTTTAGAAGCTTTCTTT. It yields the protein CASILSLEAFF.

The sample holds a few counts of this clone. CDR3 bases: TGTGCCTCCCGGACAGGGGCCGGCACAGATATGCATTATTTT. This gives the protein CASRTGAGTDMHYF. The chain employs TRBV7-2 and TRBJ2-3; 9 bases align to TRBD1. V dropped 11 bases and J dropped 15; count of bases not matched to a gene: 21. CDR1 is SGHTA and CDR2 is FQGNSA in the germline V gene. The CDR3 has 14 amino acids.

The sample holds many counts of this clone. This chain uses TRBV5-1 with TRBJ2-1, with D possibly being TRBD2 (6 bases). Germline values: CDR1 SGHRS, CDR2 YFSETQ. The germline V and J ends were trimmed by 2 bases and 7 bases, with 19 bases remaining between them. The CDR3 spans 16 residues. The CDR3 DNA follows: TGCGCCAGCAGCTTACTGAGCGGGTTTACCCTTAATGAGCAGTTCTTC. Translating gives CASSLLSGFTLNEQFF.

This clone appeared many times. The chain uses TRBV5-5 and TRBJ1-5, with TRBD1 matching over 7 bases. V shed 3 bases, J shed 7 bases, and the junction held 19 bases outside the gene matches. Germline-derived CDR1 and CDR2 are SGHKS and YYEKEE (reference sequence). This CDR3 spans 18 amino acids. In DNA form, the CDR3 reads TGTGCCAGCAGCTCCTCTACTACAGGGGATGGTGGTTGGCAGCCCCAGCATTTT. It translates to CASSSSTTGDGGWQPQHF. The variable domain in full, completed from reference TRBV5-5 and TRBJ1-5, reads DAGVTQSPTHLIKTRGQQVTLRCSPISGHKSVSWYQQVLGQGPQFIFQYYEKEERGRGNFPDRFSARQFPNYSSELNVNALLLGDSALYLCASSSSTTGDGGWQPQHFGDGTRLSIL.

By sample fraction, this clone is medium-sized. The genes are TRBV6-1 and TRBJ1-2; TRBD1 aligns across 8 bases. The CDR3 has 13 amino acids. Germline CDR1 reads MNHNS; CDR2 reads SASEGT. The ends lost 6 bases at V and 6 bases at J; junction bases unmatched: 6. The CDR3 is CASRDRGENGYTF. The CDR3 nucleotides are TGTGCCAGCAGAGACAGGGGTGAGAATGGCTACACCTTC.

This clone was found many times. This may arise from a read error, as a much more abundant clone is one base away. The chain joins TRBV19 to TRBJ2-7; 8 bases map to TRBD1. V shed 8 bases and J 5 bases; nucleotides not matched to a gene: 11. Germline V lookup: CDR1 LNHDA, CDR2 SQIVND (reference sequence). The CDR3 sequence is 14 residues long. The CDR3 spells CASRPDRADDEQYF. The CDR3 DNA reads TGTGCCAGTCGTCCGGACAGGGCAGACGACGAGCAGTACTTC.

The genes are TRBV27 and TRBJ2-7; 7 positions agree with TRBD1. CDR1 MNHEY and CDR2 SMNVEV come from the germline V gene (reference sequence). This CDR3 has 14 residues. V shed 7 bases, J shed 5 bases, and the junction held 11 bases outside the gene matches. The CDR3 loop is CASKLRTGPHEQYV. CDR3 DNA sequence: TGTGCCAGCAAACTTCGGACAGGCCCCCACGAGCAGTACGTC.

The J gene is TRBJ2-7, the V gene TRBV11-1; 11 bases align to TRBD2. There are 18 residues in the CDR3. Trimming at V came to 5 bases and at J to 5 bases, leaving 17 bases not matched to a gene. CDR1 and CDR2 from the germline V gene are SGHAT and FQDESV (reference sequence). As DNA, the CDR3 is TGTGCCAGCAGCCTACGACTAGCGGGAACCCAACTACCCCACGAGCAGTACTTC. Translating gives CASSLRLAGTQLPHEQYF.

The chain has TRBV20-1 and TRBJ2-7; D perhaps matches TRBD1 (6 bases). The CDR3 totals 15 residues. CDR1 is DFQATT, CDR2 SNEGSKA, per germline (reference sequence). Deletions cut 4 bases from V and 2 bases from J, with 18 bases between. The chain's CDR3 is CSAIAASGEAYEQYF. The DNA of the CDR3 is TGCAGTGCTATCGCGGCCTCAGGGGAAGCCTACGAGCAGTACTTC.

This clone was recorded a few times. This rearrangement joins TRBV6-1 to TRBJ1-2, with 8 positions matching TRBD1. The CDR3 loop spans 13 amino acids. CDR1 MNHNS and CDR2 SASEGT come from the germline V gene. Germline trimming cut 11 bases from V and 8 bases from J; bases unmatched to any gene: 13. This chain's CDR3 is CASMTGESGGYTF. In DNA, the CDR3 is TGTGCCTCGATGACAGGGGAATCGGGGGGCTACACCTTC.

There are a few counts of this clone. This chain uses TRBV28 with TRBJ2-7, with D unresolved. Germline-derived CDR1 and CDR2 are MDHEN and SYDVKM. This CDR3 contains 11 residues. Trimming left V 5 bases short and J 7 bases short, with 9 bases between. The CDR3 DNA follows: TGTGCCAGCAGTAGGGCGAGGGAGCAGTACTTC. The encoded protein is CASSRAREQYF.

The chain combines TRBV20-1 with TRBJ2-7; TRBD2 agrees at 8 bases. The CDR3 has 15 residues. Trimming at V came to 6 bases and at J to 0 bases, leaving 10 bases not matched to a gene. Germline values: CDR1 DFQATT, CDR2 SNEGSKA (reference sequence). The CDR3, as DNA: TGCAGTGCCTTAGCGGGGCTGGGAGACTCCTACGAGCAGTACTTC. It specifies CSALAGLGDSYEQYF.

This clone was seen only a few times. The V gene is TRBV28, the J gene TRBJ2-7, with no clear D. The germline V gene encodes CDR1 MDHEN and CDR2 SYDVKM. Trimming stripped 2 bases from V and 6 bases from J, with 5 bases between. CDR3 size: 11 residues. The CDR3 loop is CASSLRREQYF. The CDR3, as DNA: TGTGCCAGCAGTTTACGACGCGAGCAGTACTTC. Using reference TRBV28 and TRBJ2-7 for the parts outside the CDR3, the full variable domain is DVKVTQSSRYLVKRTGEKVFLECVQDMDHENMFWYRQDPGLGLRLIYFSYDVKMKEKGDIPEGYSVSREKKERFSLILESASTNQTSMYLCASSLRREQYFGPGTRLTVT.

The V gene is TRBV5-1, the J gene TRBJ2-2; D is unclear. CDR1 is SGHRS, CDR2 YFSETQ, per germline. The CDR3 runs 12 residues. Trimming left V 7 bases short and J 3 bases short, with 7 bases between. The CDR3 nucleotides read TGCGCCAGCTACTCGTACACCGGGGAGCTGTTTTTT. This sequence encodes CASYSYTGELFF.

The chain recombines TRBV3-1 with TRBJ1-1; unclear D gene. V was shortened by 8 bases and J by 2 bases, with 9 bases between the two germline ends. CDR1 is LGHDT and CDR2 is YNNKEL in the germline V gene (reference sequence). This CDR3 has 12 residues. In DNA, the CDR3 is TGTGCCAGCGCACACGTAAACACTGAAGCTTTCTTT. Its translation is CASAHVNTEAFF.

The chain is built from TRBV28 and TRBJ2-3; D is undetermined. CDR1 and CDR2 (germline): MDHEN, SYDVKM. The CDR3 is made up of 13 amino acids. The germline V and J ends were trimmed by 7 bases and 5 bases, with 13 bases remaining between them. CDR3 amino acids: CASNNQQQDTQYF. The DNA of the CDR3 is TGTGCCAGCAATAATCAACAGCAAGATACGCAGTATTTT.